Each of the 15 T cell receptor beta chains below was sequenced from the same sample in a study of cytomegalovirus exposure and HLA in healthy donors. This PCR relied on a set of 60 Vbeta primers and 13 Jbeta primers. This table comes from immunoSEQ multiplex PCR, and its TCRdb copy is limited to in-frame clones, with some not included. The sample records just over 150,000 clones, roughly 84% being singletons. Sequences were obtained from PBMCs. Receptors originate from a man aged 50-59 years in good health and CMV-seropositive.

This chain joins TRBV6-1 and TRBJ2-7; D uncertain. The V and J ends lost 1 base and 3 bases respectively, with 7 bases between them. The CDR3 spans 13 residues. Germline CDR1 and CDR2: MNHNS and SASEGT. CDR3 protein: CASSEGASYEQYF. The CDR3 bases are TGTGCCAGCAGTGAAGGAGCAAGCTACGAGCAGTACTTC.

The genes are TRBV6-5 and TRBJ1-2, with TRBD1 matching over 7 bases. V lost 6 bases and J lost 7; bases outside the gene matches: 8. The CDR3 length is 13 residues. Looked up from germline, CDR1 is MNHEY and CDR2 is SVGAGI. The CDR3 sequence is CASSRTGESGYTF. The DNA for the CDR3 is TGTGCCAGCAGCCGGACAGGAGAAAGTGGCTACACCTTC.

Concerning this clone: Other DNA sequences in the sample encode the same CDR3. The chain has TRBV29-1 and TRBJ2-7; 9 bases map to TRBD2. The CDR3 spans 18 residues. J gave up 1 base and V 2 bases, and 15 bases lay outside the gene matches. Looked up from germline, CDR1 is SQVTM and CDR2 is ANQGSEA. The CDR3 spells CSVEPRAGGYHESYEQYV. The CDR3 nucleotides read TGCAGCGTTGAACCTAGAGCGGGAGGCTACCATGAGTCCTACGAGCAGTACGTC.

This clone was detected only once. V gene TRBV5-1 combines with J gene TRBJ1-1; tentative D call: TRBD1 (5 bases). This CDR3 spans 15 amino acids. V dropped 2 bases and J dropped 1 base, with 12 bases sitting between them. Germline-derived CDR1 and CDR2 are SGHRS and YFSETQ. The CDR3 coding sequence is TGCGCCAGCAGCTTCGTCCGGGGGAAGAACACTGAAGCTTTCTTT. This codes for CASSFVRGKNTEAFF.

This clone was observed a handful of times. The chain employs TRBV2 and TRBJ1-5; 8 bases map to TRBD1. This CDR3 is built from 21 residues. Germline values: CDR1 SNHLY, CDR2 FYNNEI. The V and J ends lost 3 bases and 0 bases, in that order; junction bases with no gene match: 19. The CDR3 DNA reads as TGTGCCAGCAGTGATCCCCCCGGGGCCAGGGGGCGTCGGTATAGCAATCAGCCCCAGCATTTT. Translated, it gives CASSDPPGARGRRYSNQPQHF.

The chain has TRBV30 and TRBJ1-6; D is possibly TRBD1 (6 bases). Per the germline V gene, CDR1 is GTSNPN and CDR2 is SVGIG (reference sequence). The CDR3 runs to 14 residues. V was pared by 0 bases and J by 9 bases, with 12 bases between. The CDR3 DNA is TGTGCCTGGAGTGTAAGGGACATGGGTTCACCCCTCCACTTT. Protein product: CAWSVRDMGSPLHF.

The chain combines TRBV7-6 with TRBJ2-2, with unresolved D. The CDR3 consists of 12 residues. With 5 bases removed from V and 6 bases from J, the gap between germline ends came to 7 bases. Germline V gene data show CDR1 as SGHVS and CDR2 as FNYEAQ. The CDR3 loop reads CASSKLAGELFF. DNA for the CDR3: TGTGCCAGCAGCAAACTCGCCGGGGAGCTGTTTTTT.

V gene TRBV9 combines with J gene TRBJ1-3, with D perhaps TRBD1 (5 bases). Germline V gene lookup returns CDR1 SGDLS and CDR2 YYNGEE. V dropped 4 bases and J dropped 4 bases, with 9 bases sitting between them. This CDR3 has 13 residues. In DNA form, the CDR3 reads TGTGCCAGCAGCCCTGGGGCGGGAAACACCATATATTTT. Translation: CASSPGAGNTIYF.

This chain links TRBV5-1 with TRBJ2-1; D gene ambiguous. Germline V CDR1 and CDR2: SGHRS, YFSETQ. V dropped 4 bases and J dropped 8 bases, with 10 bases sitting between them. CDR3 size: 12 residues. CDR3 residues: CASSTGNYEQFF. CDR3 DNA sequence: TGCGCCAGCAGCACGGGTAACTATGAGCAGTTCTTC. Based on the CDR3 plus reference TRBV5-1 and TRBJ2-1, the full variable domain is KAGVTQTPRYLIKTRGQQVTLSCSPISGHRSVSWYQQTPGQGLQFLFEYFSETQRNKGNFPGRFSGRQFSNSRSEMNVSTLELGDSALYLCASSTGNYEQFFGPGTRLTVL.

The chain is built from TRBV19 and TRBJ2-7, with 7 bases matching TRBD1. V was pared by 6 bases and J by 2 bases, with 4 bases of the junction left unmatched. The germline CDR1 and CDR2 sequences are LNHDA and SQIVND (reference sequence). The length of the CDR3 is 13 residues. DNA for the CDR3: TGTGCCAGTAGCTTCCAGGGGGCCTACGAGCAGTACTTC. As protein: CASSFQGAYEQYF.

The rearrangement links TRBV7-7 to TRBJ2-5; 10 bases match TRBD1. Matching the DNA end better, TRBJ2-7 makes the J call doubtful. The germline gives CDR1 SSHAT, CDR2 FNYEAQ (reference sequence). CDR3 length: 15 residues. The CDR3 DNA is TGTGCCAGCAGCGTGGGACAGGGGAGCTCCTACGAGCAGTACTTC. Its protein product is CASSVGQGSSYEQYF.

This chain connects TRBV29-1 to TRBJ2-3; 12 nucleotides line up with TRBD2. CDR3 length: 14 residues. With V trimmed by 7 bases and J by 6 bases, 8 bases remained unmatched. Per the germline V gene, CDR1 is SQVTM and CDR2 is ANQGSEA. CDR3 in DNA: TGCAGCGCTGGACTAGCGGGGCTCTCTGATACGCAGTATTTT. Its protein product is CSAGLAGLSDTQYF.

V and J are TRBV7-6 and TRBJ2-2, with 10 positions matching TRBD1. Germline V gives CDR1 SGHVS, CDR2 FNYEAQ. The junction had 5 bases not matched to a gene; V was cut back by 5 bases and J by 2 bases. This CDR3 has 16 residues. CDR3 DNA sequence: TGTGCCAGCAGCCAAGACAGGGGGCGAAACACCGGGGAGCTGTTTTTT. This sequence encodes CASSQDRGRNTGELFF.

This clone has just a few counts. This chain connects TRBV5-6 to TRBJ2-5, with D possibly being TRBD1 (5 bases). This CDR3 comprises 14 residues. Trimming removed 3 bases from V and 5 bases from J, with 14 bases in between. Germline V gene sequence: CDR1 SGHDT, CDR2 YYEEEE. This CDR3 is CASSSQDTAETQYF. The CDR3 bases are TGTGCCAGCAGCTCCCAGGACACCGCGGAGACCCAGTACTTC.

This chain uses TRBV19 with TRBJ2-5; the D gene is possibly TRBD1 (6 bases). Germline lookup yields CDR1 LNHDA and CDR2 SQIVND (reference sequence). The CDR3 runs to 16 residues. Trimming pared 0 bases from V and 4 bases from J, leaving 15 bases between. The DNA of the CDR3 is TGTGCCAGTAGTATAGATTTCCGGACAGTGGGAGAGACCCAGTACTTC. It translates to CASSIDFRTVGETQYF.